This T cell receptor (beta chain) was profiled in a study of T cells in Graves' hyperthyroidism and ophthalmopathy. General study points: The model anticipated ophthalmopathy a median around six months pre-onset.

A few counts support this clonotype. Its antigen is currently unknown. Relative to the germline gene, one junction end is altered; a read error may explain this. From RNA transcripts, TCR beta CDR3 regions were amplified. HTBI primers were the set used in a first-round RT-PCR of the TCR CDR3. One entry per CDR3 protein results from TCRdb running MiXCR on the multiplex PCR reads. The sample has around 370,000 distinct CDR3 sequences, under 20% seen once. The sample taken for sequencing was blood. This sequence originates from a man between 18 and 29 years old with Graves' ophthalmopathy.

The CDR3 is CASSSQGFEDFF. DNA for the CDR3: TGTGCCAGCAGCTCACAGGGGTTTGAAGATTTCTTT. The rearrangement joins TRBV2 to TRBJ1-1, with 7 bases fitting TRBD1. The CDR3 is 12 amino acids. The germline V gene encodes CDR1 SNHLY and CDR2 FYNNEI.